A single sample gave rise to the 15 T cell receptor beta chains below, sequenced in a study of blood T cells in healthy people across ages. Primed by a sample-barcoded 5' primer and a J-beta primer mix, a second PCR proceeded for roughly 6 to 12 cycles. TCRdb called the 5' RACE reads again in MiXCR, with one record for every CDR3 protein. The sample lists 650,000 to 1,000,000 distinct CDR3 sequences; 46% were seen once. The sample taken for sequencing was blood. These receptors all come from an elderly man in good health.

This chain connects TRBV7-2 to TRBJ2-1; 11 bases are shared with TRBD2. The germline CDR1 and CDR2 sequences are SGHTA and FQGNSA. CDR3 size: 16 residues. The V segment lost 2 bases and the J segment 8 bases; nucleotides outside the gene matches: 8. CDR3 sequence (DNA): TGTGCCAGCAGCTTAATAGGGACTAGCGGATGGGATGAGCAGTTCTTC. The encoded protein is CASSLIGTSGWDEQFF.

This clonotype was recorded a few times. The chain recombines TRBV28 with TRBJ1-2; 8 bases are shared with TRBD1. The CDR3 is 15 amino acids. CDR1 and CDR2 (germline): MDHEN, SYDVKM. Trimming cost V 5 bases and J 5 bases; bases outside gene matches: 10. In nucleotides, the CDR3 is TGTGCCAGCAGTCTTGGGACAGGTCGACGGTATGGCTACACCTTC. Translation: CASSLGTGRRYGYTF.

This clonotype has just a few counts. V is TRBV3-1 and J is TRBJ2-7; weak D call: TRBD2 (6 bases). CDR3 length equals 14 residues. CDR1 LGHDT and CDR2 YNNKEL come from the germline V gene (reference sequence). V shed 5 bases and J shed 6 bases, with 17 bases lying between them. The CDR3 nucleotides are TGTGCCAGCAGCTTTTCTGGGGGGAAGCGCGAGCAGTACTTC. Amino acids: CASSFSGGKREQYF.

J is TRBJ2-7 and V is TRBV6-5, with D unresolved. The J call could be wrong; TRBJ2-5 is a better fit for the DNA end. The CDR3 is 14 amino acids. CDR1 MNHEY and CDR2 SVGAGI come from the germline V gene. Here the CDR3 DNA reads TGTGCCAGCAGTTATGGGCAGAGTAAAGAGACCCAGTACTTC. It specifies CASSYGQSKETQYF.

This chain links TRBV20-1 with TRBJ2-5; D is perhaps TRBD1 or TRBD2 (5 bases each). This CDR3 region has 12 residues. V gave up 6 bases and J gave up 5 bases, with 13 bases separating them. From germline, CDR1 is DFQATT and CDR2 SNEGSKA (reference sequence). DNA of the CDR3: TGCAGTGCACGGCCCTGGGGGGAGACCCAGTACTTC. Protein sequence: CSARPWGETQYF.

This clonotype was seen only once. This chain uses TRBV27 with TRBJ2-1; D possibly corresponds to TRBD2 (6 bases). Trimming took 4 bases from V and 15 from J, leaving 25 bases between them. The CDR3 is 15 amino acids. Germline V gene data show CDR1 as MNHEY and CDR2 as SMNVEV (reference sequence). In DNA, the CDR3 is TGTGCCAGCAGTTCCCTCGGGACTGGGTTCGACGAGTGGTTCTTC. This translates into CASSSLGTGFDEWFF.

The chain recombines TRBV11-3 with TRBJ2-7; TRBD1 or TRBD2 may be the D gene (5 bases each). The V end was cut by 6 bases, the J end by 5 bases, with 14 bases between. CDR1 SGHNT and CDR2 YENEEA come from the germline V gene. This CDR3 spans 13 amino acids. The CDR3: CASRTGAANEQYF. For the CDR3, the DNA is TGTGCCAGCAGAACCGGGGCCGCCAACGAGCAGTACTTC.

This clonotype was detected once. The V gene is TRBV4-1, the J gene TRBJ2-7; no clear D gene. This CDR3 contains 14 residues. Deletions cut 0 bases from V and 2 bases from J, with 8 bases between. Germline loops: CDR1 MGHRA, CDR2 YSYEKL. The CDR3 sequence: CASSQDHKPYEQYF. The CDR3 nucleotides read TGCGCCAGCAGCCAAGATCACAAACCCTACGAGCAGTACTTC.

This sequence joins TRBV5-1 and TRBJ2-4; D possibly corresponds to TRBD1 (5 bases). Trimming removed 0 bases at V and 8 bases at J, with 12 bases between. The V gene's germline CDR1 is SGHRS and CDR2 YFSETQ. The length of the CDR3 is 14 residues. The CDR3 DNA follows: TGCGCCAGCAGCTTGGCCACCAGGGATGACATTCAGTACTTC. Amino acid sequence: CASSLATRDDIQYF.

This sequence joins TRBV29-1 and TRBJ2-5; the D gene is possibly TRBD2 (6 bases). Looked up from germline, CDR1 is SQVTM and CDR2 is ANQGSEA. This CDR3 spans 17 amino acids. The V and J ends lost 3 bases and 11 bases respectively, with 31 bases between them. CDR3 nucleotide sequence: TGCAGCGTTGATAAAATGTCCGGGACTGGTGCCTACAATGAGCAGTACTTC. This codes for CSVDKMSGTGAYNEQYF.

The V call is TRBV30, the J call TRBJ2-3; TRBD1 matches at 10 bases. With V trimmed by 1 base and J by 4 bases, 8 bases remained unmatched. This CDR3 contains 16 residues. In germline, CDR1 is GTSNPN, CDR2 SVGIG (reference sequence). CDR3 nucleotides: TGTGCCTGGAGTGGGAAGACAGGGGGCAAGTCAGATACGCAGTATTTT. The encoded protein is CAWSGKTGGKSDTQYF.

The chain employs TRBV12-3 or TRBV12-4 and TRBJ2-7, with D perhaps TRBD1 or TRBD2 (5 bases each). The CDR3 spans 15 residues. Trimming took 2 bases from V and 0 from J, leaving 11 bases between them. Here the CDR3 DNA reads TGTGCCAGCAGTTTAACCGGGACCAACTCCTACGAGCAGTACTTC. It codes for CASSLTGTNSYEQYF.

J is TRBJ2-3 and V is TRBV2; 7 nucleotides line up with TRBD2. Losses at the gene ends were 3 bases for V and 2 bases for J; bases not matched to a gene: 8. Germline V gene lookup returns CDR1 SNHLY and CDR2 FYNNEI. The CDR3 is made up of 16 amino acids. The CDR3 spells CASSEASGTNTDTQYF. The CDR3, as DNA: TGTGCCAGCAGTGAGGCAAGCGGGACTAACACAGATACGCAGTATTTT.

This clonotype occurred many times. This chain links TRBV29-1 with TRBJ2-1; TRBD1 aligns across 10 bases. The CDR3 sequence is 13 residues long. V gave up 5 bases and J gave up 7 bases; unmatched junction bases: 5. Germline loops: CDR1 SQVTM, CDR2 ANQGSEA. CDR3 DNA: TGCAGCGTTAGGACAGGGGGTAAAAATGAGCAGTTCTTC. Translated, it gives CSVRTGGKNEQFF.

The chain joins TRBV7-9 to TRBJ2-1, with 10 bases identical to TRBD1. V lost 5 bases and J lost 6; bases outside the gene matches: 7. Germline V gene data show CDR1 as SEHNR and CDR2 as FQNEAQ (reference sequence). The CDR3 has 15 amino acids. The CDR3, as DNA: TGTGCCAGCAGCCCCGGACAGGGGGGCCGCAATGAGCAGTTCTTC. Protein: CASSPGQGGRNEQFF. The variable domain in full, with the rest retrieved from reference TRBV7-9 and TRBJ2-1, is DTGVSQNPRHKITKRGQNVTFRCDPISEHNRLYWYRQTLGQGPEFLTYFQNEAQLEKSRLLSDRFSAERPKGSFSTLEIQRTEQGDSAMYLCASSPGQGGRNEQFFGPGTRLTVL.